This TCR beta chain was identified during a study of blood T cell repertoires in COVID-19. Study context: In each case, the material was cDNA or gDNA derived from T cells, B-cell-depleted T cells, or PBMCs.

CDR3 length equals 16 residues. Looked up from germline, CDR1 is KGHSH and CDR2 is LQKENI. V dropped 3 bases and J dropped 6 bases, with 20 bases sitting between them. Repertoires were generated with immunoSEQ multiplex PCR, while TCRdb's copy carries only in-frame clones and drops some. The data show approximately 20,000 clones, about 85% seen once. Sequencing was carried out using peripheral blood. This sequence joins TRBV18 and TRBJ1-2; a weak D match, TRBD1 (5 bases). This TCR was recovered from a man aged 70 or older with acute or convalescent COVID-19. CDR3 nucleotide sequence: TGTGCCAGCTCACCCGCCCTTGGGGCGGTGGTACATGGCTACACCTTC. As protein: CASSPALGAVVHGYTF.